One and the same sample provided the 23 T cell receptor beta chains below, sequenced in a study of early T cells in non-severe SARS-CoV-2 infection (dated by TCRdb to about 2021). Libraries were constructed by 5' RACE. Reads for this sample came from a NextSeq 500. The public reads were reprocessed in TCRdb via fastp at Q25 and MiXCR, keeping in-frame beta chains. A single entry per CDR3 protein holds the most common genes and DNA from its merged rows. Recorded for this sample are about 98,000 distinct CDR3 sequences; more than 9.5% of them occurred a single time. The ten top clones hold approximately 5% of the sample. The sequencing input was whole blood. The receptors originated from an adult who was a healthcare worker with PCR-confirmed SARS-CoV-2 infection or an uninfected control (not recorded which).

This clonotype was seen a handful of times. The V call is TRBV19, the J call TRBJ2-7; D remains unclear. Germline V gene data show CDR1 as LNHDA and CDR2 as SQIVND (reference sequence). V gave up 6 bases and J gave up 2 bases, with 14 bases separating them. The length of the CDR3 is 14 residues. This CDR3 is CASSGGSGTYEQYF. CDR3 DNA: TGTGCCAGTAGCGGTGGGTCAGGAACCTACGAGCAGTACTTC.

The rearrangement uses TRBV2 and TRBJ2-5; maybe TRBD1 (6 bases). The CDR3 length is 14 residues. The germline V and J ends were trimmed by 7 bases and 9 bases, with 21 bases remaining between them. In germline, CDR1 is SNHLY, CDR2 FYNNEI. The CDR3 reads CASTSDSYPEAQYF. The CDR3 region has the DNA TGTGCCAGCACCTCGGACAGCTACCCTGAGGCCCAGTACTTC.

This clonotype has a handful of counts. This chain uses TRBV4-2 with TRBJ2-2; 7 bases align to TRBD2. With 4 bases clipped from V and 0 bases from J, the junction kept 5 bases outside the gene matches. In germline, CDR1 is LGHNA, CDR2 YNFKEQ. The CDR3 spans 16 residues. This CDR3 reads CASSPLAGTNTGELFF. The CDR3, as DNA: TGTGCCAGCAGCCCTTTAGCGGGTACGAACACCGGGGAGCTGTTTTTT.

This clonotype occurred a few times. This chain connects TRBV5-1 to TRBJ2-3; D is unresolved. Trimming took off 4 bases at V and 1 base at J, with 10 bases between the two ends. Germline-derived CDR1 and CDR2 are SGHRS and YFSETQ. The CDR3 totals 14 residues. The CDR3 nucleotides are TGCGCCAGCAGCCTGGTAGGGCGCACAGATACGCAGTATTTT. Translation gives CASSLVGRTDTQYF.

V and J are TRBV6-1 and TRBJ2-2; 9 positions agree with TRBD1. CDR1 is MNHNS and CDR2 is SASEGT in the germline V gene. The V segment lost 4 bases and the J segment 8 bases; nucleotides outside the gene matches: 5. The CDR3 has 14 residues. CDR3 nucleotides: TGTGCCAGCAGTGGCAGGACAGGGGCGGGGGAGCTGTTTTTT. Protein product: CASSGRTGAGELFF.

The V gene is TRBV15, the J gene TRBJ1-4; D not resolved. The germline V gene encodes CDR1 LNHNV and CDR2 YYDKDF (reference sequence). V was shortened by 0 bases and J by 1 base, with 3 bases between the two germline ends. There are 14 residues in the CDR3. In DNA, the CDR3 is TGTGCCACCAGCAGAGACCGAACTAATGAAAAACTGTTTTTT. Translated, it gives CATSRDRTNEKLFF. Together with reference TRBV15 and TRBJ1-4, the CDR3 gives the full variable domain: DAMVIQNPRYQVTQFGKPVTLSCSQTLNHNVMYWYQQKSSQAPKLLFHYYDKDFNNEADTPDNFQSRRPNTSFCFLDIRSPGLGDTAMYLCATSRDRTNEKLFFGSGTQLSVL.

The chain recombines TRBV7-9 with TRBJ2-3; D ambiguous. The CDR3 covers 11 residues. The ends were cut back, 1 base at V and 6 bases at J, with 2 bases in the middle. Germline-derived CDR1 and CDR2 are SEHNR and FQNEAQ (reference sequence). The CDR3 spells CASSLEDTQYF. In nucleotides, the CDR3 is TGTGCCAGCAGCTTAGAGGATACGCAGTATTTT. Full variable domain (rest looked up from reference TRBV7-9 and TRBJ2-3): DTGVSQNPRHKITKRGQNVTFRCDPISEHNRLYWYRQTLGQGPEFLTYFQNEAQLEKSRLLSDRFSAERPKGSFSTLEIQRTEQGDSAMYLCASSLEDTQYFGPGTRLTVL.

This clonotype came up many times. The chain uses TRBV7-3 and TRBJ2-2, with 7 nucleotides matching TRBD1. Germline lookup yields CDR1 SGHTA and CDR2 FQGTGA. J was trimmed by 0 bases and V by 5 bases; bases with no gene match: 6. This CDR3 region has 16 residues. The CDR3 nucleotides read TGTGCCAGCAGCAAGGGACAGATAACGAACACCGGGGAGCTGTTTTTT. It translates to CASSKGQITNTGELFF. Full variable domain (remainder filled in from reference TRBV7-3 and TRBJ2-2): GAGVSQTPSNKVTEKGKYVELRCDPISGHTALYWYRQSLGQGPEFLIYFQGTGAADDSGLPNDRFFAVRPEGSVSTLKIQRTERGDSAVYLCASSKGQITNTGELFFGEGSRLTVL.

This chain links TRBV20-1 with TRBJ2-7; the D gene is possibly TRBD1 (6 bases). The CDR3 loop spans 14 amino acids. V gave up 0 bases and J gave up 0 bases, with 9 bases separating them. Per germline, CDR1 DFQATT and CDR2 SNEGSKA (reference sequence). This chain's CDR3 is CSARDRTASYEQYF. The CDR3 DNA sequence: TGCAGTGCTAGAGACCGGACAGCCTCCTACGAGCAGTACTTC.

This clonotype was recorded many times. The chain has TRBV7-3 and TRBJ2-1; 11 bases line up with TRBD2. The germline CDR1 and CDR2 sequences are SGHTA and FQGTGA. The CDR3 sequence is 16 residues long. Losses at the gene ends were 5 bases for V and 5 bases for J; bases not matched to a gene: 8. The CDR3 DNA reads TGTGCCAGCAGCCCGACCCTAGCGGGAGGAAACAATGAGCAGTTCTTC. Its translation is CASSPTLAGGNNEQFF. Based on the CDR3 plus reference TRBV7-3 and TRBJ2-1, the full variable domain is GAGVSQTPSNKVTEKGKYVELRCDPISGHTALYWYRQSLGQGPEFLIYFQGTGAADDSGLPNDRFFAVRPEGSVSTLKIQRTERGDSAVYLCASSPTLAGGNNEQFFGPGTRLTVL.

This clonotype was picked up many times. V gene TRBV12-3 or TRBV12-4 combines with J gene TRBJ1-2; a possible D gene is TRBD1 (6 bases). Trimming cost V 5 bases and J 5 bases, with 18 bases left between them. The CDR3 is 15 residues long. CDR3 protein: CASSAQGRGIYGYTF. CDR3 in DNA: TGTGCCAGCAGTGCACAGGGACGCGGAATATATGGCTACACCTTC.

The chain is built from TRBV14 and TRBJ2-2; TRBD2 might be the D (6 bases). CDR1 is SGHDN and CDR2 is FVKESK in the germline V gene. This CDR3 has 18 amino acids. V lost 0 bases and J 6 bases, leaving 20 bases between the germline ends. The CDR3, as DNA: TGTGCCAGCAGCCAAGATTGGCGGACTACCGACCCCGCCGGGGAGCTGTTTTTT. The encoded protein is CASSQDWRTTDPAGELFF. The variable domain in full, with the rest retrieved from reference TRBV14 and TRBJ2-2, is EAGVTQFPSHSVIEKGQTVTLRCDPISGHDNLYWYRRVMGKEIKFLLHFVKESKQDESGMPNNRFLAERTGGTYSTLKVQPAELEDSGVYFCASSQDWRTTDPAGELFFGEGSRLTVL.

This clonotype was recorded a few times. The rearrangement joins TRBV2 to TRBJ2-7; 8 bases align to TRBD1. The CDR3 has 13 residues. Trimming cost V 6 bases and J 5 bases; bases outside gene matches: 6. Looked up from germline, CDR1 is SNHLY and CDR2 is FYNNEI. The CDR3, as DNA: TGTGCCAGCAGCGGACAGGGTAGACACGAGCAGTACTTC. Translated: CASSGQGRHEQYF.

The gene calls are TRBV6-6 and TRBJ1-2, with D tentatively TRBD1 (6 bases). Germline CDR1 and CDR2: MNHNY and SVGAGI (reference sequence). This CDR3 contains 14 residues. V was pared by 10 bases and J by 0 bases, with 15 bases between. The CDR3 DNA reads TGTGCCATTCCCCGGGACACGTCTAACTATGGCTACACCTTC. Translated, it gives CAIPRDTSNYGYTF.

The rearrangement joins TRBV6-5 to TRBJ2-1; D is possibly TRBD1 or TRBD2 (5 bases each). Germline V gene data show CDR1 as MNHEY and CDR2 as SVGAGI. V lost 2 bases to trimming and J lost 5 bases, with 19 bases between them. The CDR3 loop spans 17 amino acids. In DNA, the CDR3 is TGTGCCAGCAGTTACCTCAGTCCGGGGCCACGGGACAATGAGCAGTTCTTC. The encoded protein is CASSYLSPGPRDNEQFF.

The V call is TRBV28, the J call TRBJ1-2; tentative D call: TRBD1 (5 bases). The V gene lost 6 bases and the J gene lost 4 bases, with 15 bases spanning the gap. Germline values: CDR1 MDHEN, CDR2 SYDVKM. This CDR3 has 14 residues. CDR3 in amino acids: CASSTTGVAYGYTF. The CDR3 DNA sequence: TGTGCCAGCAGCACCACGGGGGTGGCCTATGGCTACACCTTC.

The chain has TRBV6-6 and TRBJ2-7, with TRBD1 matching 11 bases. After removal of 0 bases from V and 4 bases from J, the junction contained 5 bases not matched to a gene. The CDR3 is 16 amino acids. In germline, CDR1 is MNHNY, CDR2 SVGAGI (reference sequence). The CDR3, as DNA: TGTGCCAGCAGTTACTCTTGGGGGGACAGGGGGTACGAGCAGTACTTC. Encoded protein: CASSYSWGDRGYEQYF.

The rearrangement joins TRBV29-1 to TRBJ2-3, with D maybe TRBD2 (6 bases). V was shortened by 7 bases and J by 3 bases, with 14 bases between the two germline ends. This CDR3 has 13 residues. CDR1 is SQVTM, CDR2 ANQGSEA, per germline. As DNA, the CDR3 is TGCAGCGCCGCCCGGGAGAGGACAGATACGCAGTATTTT. This gives the protein CSAARERTDTQYF.

Many counts were recorded for this clonotype. J is TRBJ2-5 and V is TRBV10-3, with D unclear. CDR1 is ENHRY and CDR2 is SYGVKD in the germline V gene. V lost 3 bases and J lost 5, with 13 bases in between. This CDR3 is 14 amino acids long. CDR3 coding DNA: TGTGCCATCAGTGAAAGGGTCCCCGGTGAGACCCAGTACTTC. It translates to CAISERVPGETQYF.

This clonotype has just a few counts. The V and J genes are TRBV20-1 and TRBJ2-1; the D call may be TRBD1 or TRBD2 (6 bases each). Germline loops: CDR1 DFQATT, CDR2 SNEGSKA (reference sequence). The CDR3 spans 14 residues. V was cut by 6 bases and J by 3 bases, with 15 bases left in between. The CDR3 sequence is CSAPGEVVYNEQFF. The CDR3 DNA is TGCAGTGCCCCAGGGGAGGTGGTCTACAATGAGCAGTTCTTC.

V is TRBV5-4 and J is TRBJ1-2; 7 bases agree with TRBD1. This CDR3 spans 14 amino acids. V shed 4 bases and J 0 bases; nucleotides not matched to a gene: 3. Germline V lookup: CDR1 SGHNT, CDR2 YYREEE (reference sequence). CDR3 loop: CASSRDSSNYGYTF. The CDR3 coding sequence is TGTGCCAGCAGCCGGGACAGTTCTAACTATGGCTACACCTTC.

The chain uses TRBV2 and TRBJ2-1; D is tentatively TRBD1 or TRBD2 (5 bases each). The CDR3 totals 15 residues. Germline V gene sequence: CDR1 SNHLY, CDR2 FYNNEI. Trimming took 8 bases from V and 3 from J, leaving 17 bases between them. The CDR3 reads CASGRPGRIYNEQFF. Here the CDR3 DNA reads TGTGCCAGCGGACGCCCGGGACGTATCTACAATGAGCAGTTCTTC. Full variable domain (outside the CDR3, taken from reference TRBV2 and TRBJ2-1): EPEVTQTPSHQVTQMGQEVILRCVPISNHLYFYWYRQILGQKVEFLVSFYNNEISEKSEIFDDQFSVERPDGSNFTLKIRSTKLEDSAMYFCASGRPGRIYNEQFFGPGTRLTVL.

This clonotype has ten or more counts. V and J are TRBV5-1 and TRBJ2-1; D not resolved. The CDR3 covers 13 residues. V lost 1 base, J lost 4 bases, and 6 bases lay in between. Germline V lookup: CDR1 SGHRS, CDR2 YFSETQ. CDR3 coding DNA: TGCGCCAGCAGCTTGACCGAGTACAATGAGCAGTTCTTC. This sequence encodes CASSLTEYNEQFF.